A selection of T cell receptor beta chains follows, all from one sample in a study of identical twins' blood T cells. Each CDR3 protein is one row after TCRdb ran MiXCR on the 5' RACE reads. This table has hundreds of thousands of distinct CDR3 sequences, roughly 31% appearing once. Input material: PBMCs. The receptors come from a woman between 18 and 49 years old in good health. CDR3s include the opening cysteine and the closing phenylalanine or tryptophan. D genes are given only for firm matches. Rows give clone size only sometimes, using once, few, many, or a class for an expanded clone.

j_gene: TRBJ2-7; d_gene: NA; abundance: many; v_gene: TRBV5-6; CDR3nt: TGTGCCAGCAGCCCCGGACAGTTCTACGAGCAGTACTTC; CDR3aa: CASSPGQFYEQYF
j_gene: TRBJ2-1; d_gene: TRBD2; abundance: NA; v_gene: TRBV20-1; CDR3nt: TGCAGTGCTAGATCGGGGGTACTAGCGGACAATGAGCAGTTCTTC; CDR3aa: CSARSGVLADNEQFF
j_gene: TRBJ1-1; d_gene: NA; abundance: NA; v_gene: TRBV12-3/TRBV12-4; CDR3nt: TGTGCCAGCACCCCCGGGGGGACAAGCACTGAAGCTTTCTTT; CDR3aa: CASTPGGTSTEAFF
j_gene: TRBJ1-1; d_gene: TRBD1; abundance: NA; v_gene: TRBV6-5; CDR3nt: TGTGCCAGCAGTTTACAGGGGGCGCAGAACACTGAAGCTTTCTTT; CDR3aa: CASSLQGAQNTEAFF
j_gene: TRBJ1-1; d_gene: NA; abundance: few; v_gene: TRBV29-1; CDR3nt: TGCAGCGTTGCAGAAACCACTGAAGCTTTCTTT; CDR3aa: CSVAETTEAFF
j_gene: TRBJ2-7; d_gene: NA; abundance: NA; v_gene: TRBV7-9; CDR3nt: TGTGCCAGCAGCTTAGGTAAAGGGTGGTCCTACGAGCAGTACTTC; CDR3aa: CASSLGKGWSYEQYF
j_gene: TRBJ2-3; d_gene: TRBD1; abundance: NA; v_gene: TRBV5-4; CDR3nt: TGTGCCAGCAGCTTGCCTCTGGGACAGGGGACAGATACGCAGTATTTT; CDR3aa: CASSLPLGQGTDTQYF
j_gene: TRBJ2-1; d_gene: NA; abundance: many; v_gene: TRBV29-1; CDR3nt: TGCAGCGTTGAAGGCCGGTCGAATGAGCAGTTCTTC; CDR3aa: CSVEGRSNEQFF
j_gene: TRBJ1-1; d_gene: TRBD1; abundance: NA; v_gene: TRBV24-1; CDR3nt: TGTGCCACCCGGGACAGGTGGAACACTGAAGCTTTCTTT; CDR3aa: CATRDRWNTEAFF
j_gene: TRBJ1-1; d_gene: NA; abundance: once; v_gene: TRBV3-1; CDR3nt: TGTGCCAGCAGCCGAGTCCCCGGGAAACAAGTAAACACTGAAGCTTTCTTT; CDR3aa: CASSRVPGKQVNTEAFF
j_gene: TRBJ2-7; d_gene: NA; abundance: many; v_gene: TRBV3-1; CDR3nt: TGTGCCAGCAGCCAAGGAGACGAGCAGTACTTC; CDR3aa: CASSQGDEQYF
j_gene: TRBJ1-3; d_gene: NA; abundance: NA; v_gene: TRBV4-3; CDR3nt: TGCGCCAGCAGCCAAGGGGTCAGGGTCGGAAACACCATATATTTT; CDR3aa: CASSQGVRVGNTIYF
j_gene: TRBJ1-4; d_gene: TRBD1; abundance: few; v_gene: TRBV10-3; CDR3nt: TGTGCCGCCCGCGGACAGGGTGTTGAAAAACTGTTTTTT; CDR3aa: CAARGQGVEKLFF
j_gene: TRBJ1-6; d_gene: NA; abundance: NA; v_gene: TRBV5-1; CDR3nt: TGCGCCAGCATCTTGGGGGGCTCAAATTCACCCCTCCACTTT; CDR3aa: CASILGGSNSPLHF
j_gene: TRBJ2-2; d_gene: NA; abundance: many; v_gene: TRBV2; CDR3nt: TGTGCCAGCAGTGAAAGGGCAGAGTACACCGGGGAGCTGTTTTTT; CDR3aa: CASSERAEYTGELFF
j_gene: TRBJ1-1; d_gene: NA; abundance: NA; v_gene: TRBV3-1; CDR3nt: TGTGCCGGCAGCGCCACGGGGAACACTGAAGCTTTCTTT; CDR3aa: CAGSATGNTEAFF
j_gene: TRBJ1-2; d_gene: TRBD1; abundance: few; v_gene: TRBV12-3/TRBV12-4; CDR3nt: TGTGCCAGCAGTGCACACAGGGGTGTCTATGGCTACACCTTC; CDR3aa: CASSAHRGVYGYTF
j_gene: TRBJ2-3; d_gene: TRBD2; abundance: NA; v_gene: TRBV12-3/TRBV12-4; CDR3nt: TGTGCCAGCAGTTTTACTAGCGAAGGCACAGATACGCAGTGTTTT; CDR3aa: CASSFTSEGTDTQCF
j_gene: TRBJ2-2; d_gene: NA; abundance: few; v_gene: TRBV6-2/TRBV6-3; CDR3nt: TGTGCCAGCAGTTACTCGACCCAGCGAGCCTCGAACACCGGGGAGCTGTTTTTT; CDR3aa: CASSYSTQRASNTGELFF